Listed below are T cell receptor beta chains from one sample, sequenced in a study of blood T cells in healthy people across ages. From the 5' RACE reads, TCRdb called clonotypes with MiXCR, one entry per CDR3 protein. The sample records around 1,000,000 distinct CDR3 sequences, 20% to 25% being singletons. These data also featured in a second study, about T cells of mothers and their children.

The sample comprised blood. Source of these receptors: a girl aged 2 to 9 in good health. The CDR3 runs from the conserved cysteine through the conserved F or W. The D gene is left open where the match is weak. The size entry is marked missing in some rows and otherwise reads once, few, many or a size class.

J gene | V gene | D gene | clone size | CDR3 protein | CDR3 DNA
TRBJ2-1 | TRBV3-1 | TRBD2 | many | CASRQGTSAYNEQFF | TGTGCCAGCAGGCAAGGGACTAGCGCCTACAATGAGCAGTTCTTC
TRBJ2-5 | TRBV29-1 | . | few | CSVEQTAQETQYF | TGCAGCGTTGAACAGACAGCTCAAGAGACCCAGTACTTC
TRBJ1-1 | TRBV7-3 | . | . | CASSLRPEGFFQAFF | TGTGCCAGCAGCTTACGGCCCGAGGGGTTTTTTCAAGCTTTCTTT
TRBJ2-7 | TRBV7-8 | . | . | CASSIPGGRKGEQYF | TGTGCCAGCAGCATACCTGGGGGGCGCAAAGGAGAGCAGTACTTC
TRBJ2-3 | TRBV7-2 | TRBD2 | . | CASSLGAAGGRGDTQYF | TGTGCCAGCAGCTTAGGTGCAGCGGGAGGCCGGGGAGATACGCAGTATTTT
TRBJ2-5 | TRBV15 | . | . | CATSRDEETQYF | TGTGCCACCAGCAGAGATGAGGAGACCCAGTACTTC
TRBJ1-2 | TRBV11-2 | . | . | CASSAQGGLLGYTF | TGTGCCAGCAGCGCCCAGGGAGGCCTCCTTGGCTACACCTTC
TRBJ1-2 | TRBV29-1 | . | once | CSDGHNYGYTF | TGCAGCGATGGACATAACTATGGCTACACCTTC
TRBJ2-1 | TRBV7-3 | TRBD2 | . | CASSPRGGGHNEQFF | TGTGCCAGCAGCCCCAGGGGCGGGGGGCACAATGAGCAGTTCTTC
TRBJ2-1 | TRBV7-9 | TRBD2 | . | CASGLAGSKNEQFF | TGTGCCAGCGGTTTAGCGGGAAGTAAGAATGAGCAGTTCTTC
TRBJ1-6 | TRBV6-6 | . | few | CASSTGPYNSPLHF | TGTGCCAGCAGTACGGGGCCCTATAATTCACCCCTCCACTTT
TRBJ1-3 | TRBV7-6 | . | . | CASSLPGRAGNTIYF | TGTGCCAGCAGCTTGCCGGGGAGGGCTGGAAACACCATATATTTT
TRBJ2-7 | TRBV29-1 | TRBD2 | . | CSVEDRTSGRAGNEQYF | TGCAGCGTTGAAGATCGGACTAGCGGGAGGGCCGGTAACGAGCAGTACTTC
TRBJ2-3 | TRBV12-3/TRBV12-4 | . | few | CASSGGPDTQYF | TGTGCCAGCAGTGGGGGCCCAGATACGCAGTATTTC
TRBJ2-2 | TRBV9 | . | . | CAGSVETDLFGGELFF | TGTGCCGGCAGCGTTGAAACAGACCTTTTTGGCGGGGAGCTGTTTTTT
TRBJ1-3 | TRBV15 | . | . | CATSGPGQLRSGNTIYF | TGTGCCACCAGCGGTCCGGGACAACTTCGGAGTGGAAACACCATATATTTT
TRBJ2-1 | TRBV18 | . | . | CASSQRGQYNEQFF | TGTGCCAGCTCCCAACGGGGACAATACAATGAGCAGTTCTTC
TRBJ2-1 | TRBV20-1 | TRBD2 | many | CSAYFPTSGLPNEQFF | TGCAGTGCCTACTTCCCGACTAGCGGACTCCCCAATGAGCAGTTCTTC
TRBJ1-5 | TRBV6-1 | . | few | CASKGPIMGPQHF | TGTGCCAGCAAAGGGCCGATCATGGGGCCCCAGCATTTT
TRBJ2-7 | TRBV27 | . | . | CASSTRDGAYEQYF | TGTGCCAGCTCAACCCGGGACGGCGCCTACGAGCAGTACTTC
TRBJ1-2 | TRBV5-1 | TRBD1 | few | CASSLLVRGEGAPGGYTF | TGCGCCAGCAGCTTGTTGGTCCGCGGAGAGGGGGCGCCGGGTGGCTACACCTTC
TRBJ2-1 | TRBV7-7 | TRBD2 | few | CASSLGGRSEQFF | TGTGCTAGCAGCTTGGGCGGGAGGAGTGAGCAGTTCTTC
TRBJ2-7 | TRBV12-5 | . | . | CASGLIAGAGEQYF | TGTGCTAGTGGTTTGATCGCAGGGGCGGGCGAGCAGTACTTC
TRBJ2-7 | TRBV3-1 | TRBD1 | . | CASSPGGDTRQYF | TGTGCCAGCAGCCCAGGGGGAGACACGAGGCAGTACTTC
TRBJ2-1 | TRBV27 | . | few | CASSPLPPTFYNEQFF | TGTGCCAGCAGTCCGCTTCCACCGACATTTTACAATGAGCAGTTCTTC
TRBJ2-5 | TRBV20-1 | TRBD2 | few | CSARTMRAGGQETQYF | TGCAGTGCTAGGACTATGAGAGCGGGAGGGCAAGAGACCCAGTACTTC
TRBJ2-5 | TRBV18 | . | . | CASSPGMQETQYF | TGTGCCAGCTCACCGGGGATGCAAGAGACCCAGTACTTC
TRBJ2-7 | TRBV4-1 | TRBD2 | few | CASSQDSIWGTRSYEQYF | TGCGCCAGCAGCCAAGACTCAATATGGGGGACTAGATCCTACGAGCAGTACTTC
TRBJ1-1 | TRBV4-1 | . | . | CASSQRRGGKAFF | TGCGCCAGCAGCCAAAGGAGGGGGGGCAAAGCTTTCTTT
TRBJ2-7 | TRBV11-2 | . | few | CASSLDLSAEGAYEQYF | TGTGCCAGCAGCTTAGACCTGTCAGCGGAGGGGGCCTACGAGCAGTACTTC
TRBJ2-5 | TRBV5-6 | TRBD1 | few | CASSWDRGYQETQYF | TGTGCCAGCAGCTGGGACAGAGGGTACCAAGAGACCCAGTACTTC
TRBJ2-7 | TRBV28 | . | . | CASSLRGVNEQYF | TGTGCCAGCAGTTTAAGAGGAGTAAACGAGCAGTACTTC
TRBJ1-6 | TRBV6-6 | TRBD1 | . | CASTTGSNSPLHF | TGTGCCAGCACGACAGGGAGTAATTCACCCCTCCACTTT
TRBJ2-7 | TRBV29-1 | TRBD1 | . | CSGGQGRYEQYF | TGCAGCGGAGGACAGGGTCGCTACGAGCAGTACTTC
TRBJ2-5 | TRBV12-5 | TRBD2 | few | CASGPPWTSGSMETQYF | TGTGCTAGTGGTCCCCCTTGGACTAGCGGGAGTATGGAGACCCAGTACTTC
TRBJ2-1 | TRBV7-8 | TRBD2 | few | CASNHGGGAYNEQFF | TGTGCCAGCAACCACGGGGGGGGAGCGTACAATGAGCAGTTCTTC
TRBJ2-7 | TRBV20-1 | . | . | CSAQTGRGYEQYF | TGCAGTGCTCAGACGGGACGGGGCTACGAGCAGTACTTC
TRBJ2-1 | TRBV7-2 | . | few | CASSLAPGRPGNEQFF | TGTGCCAGCAGCTTAGCGCCGGGACGGCCTGGCAATGAGCAGTTCTTC